A single sample gave rise to the 12 T cell receptor beta chains below, sequenced in a study of cytomegalovirus exposure and HLA in healthy donors. The PCR contained 60 Vbeta and 13 Jbeta primers. Clones were sequenced by immunoSEQ multiplex PCR, and TCRdb holds only the in-frame ones, with some missing. This sample yields some 130,000 clones, of which about 85% are seen a single time; 1.5% to 2% belongs to the top ten. Input material: PBMCs. The source is a boy between 10 and 17 years old in good health and CMV-seronegative.

The rearrangement uses TRBV10-3 and TRBJ2-3; D unresolved. This CDR3 has 12 amino acids. Germline V CDR1 and CDR2: ENHRY, SYGVKD. The V gene lost 1 base and the J gene lost 5 bases, with 4 bases spanning the gap. In DNA, the CDR3 is TGTGCCATCAGTGAGTGGCAAGATACGCAGTATTTT. This encodes CAISEWQDTQYF.

The J gene is TRBJ1-4, the V gene TRBV27, with a possible D match to TRBD1 (5 bases). The CDR3 length is 15 residues. CDR1 is MNHEY and CDR2 is SMNVEV in the germline V gene (reference sequence). The V gene lost 1 base and the J gene lost 8 bases, with 14 bases spanning the gap. CDR3 sequence: CASSLLYQGGEKLFF. DNA of the CDR3: TGTGCCAGCAGTTTATTGTACCAGGGTGGCGAAAAACTGTTTTTT.

This clone occurred a few times. The V call is TRBV19, the J call TRBJ2-1; weak D call: TRBD2 (6 bases). The length of the CDR3 is 15 residues. Looked up from germline, CDR1 is LNHDA and CDR2 is SQIVND (reference sequence). With 7 bases removed from V and 4 bases from J, the gap between germline ends came to 17 bases. CDR3 residues: CASTLGVAAYNEQFF. The CDR3 coding sequence is TGTGCCAGTACCCTTGGGGTAGCGGCTTACAATGAGCAGTTCTTC.

This clone occurred once. V and J are TRBV9 and TRBJ2-7; D possibly corresponds to TRBD2 (5 bases). V was clipped by 4 bases and J by 3 bases, with 14 bases between them. The CDR3 consists of 14 residues. The V gene's germline CDR1 is SGDLS and CDR2 YYNGEE. The CDR3: CASSRADTYYEQYF. The CDR3 nucleotides are TGTGCCAGCAGCAGAGCGGATACCTACTACGAGCAGTACTTC.

DNA of the CDR3: TGCGCCAGCAGCTTGGAACTAGCGGGAGGAGGACAAGAGACCCAGTACTTC. This gives the protein CASSLELAGGGQETQYF. The J gene is TRBJ2-5, the V gene TRBV5-1; TRBD2 matches at 12 bases. The CDR3 sequence is 17 residues long. V gave up 0 bases and J gave up 2 bases; unmatched junction bases: 5. CDR1 and CDR2 (germline): SGHRS, YFSETQ.

The V call is TRBV7-3, the J call TRBJ1-1; 10 bases are shared with TRBD1. This CDR3 region has 15 residues. V was clipped by 5 bases and J by 4 bases; unmatched bases: 7. From germline, CDR1 is SGHTA and CDR2 FQGTGA. CDR3 sequence reads: CASSPDRGRSTEAFF. CDR3 DNA sequence: TGTGCCAGCAGCCCCGACAGGGGGCGAAGCACTGAAGCTTTCTTT.

CDR3 DNA sequence: TGTGCCAGCAGTTTATTCGACAGGGCCTCCTACGAGCAGTACTTC. Translation gives CASSLFDRASYEQYF. The genes are TRBV27 and TRBJ2-7, with 7 bases identical to TRBD1. This CDR3 contains 15 residues. In germline, CDR1 is MNHEY, CDR2 SMNVEV (reference sequence). V gave up 1 base and J gave up 0 bases; unmatched junction bases: 3.

With respect to this clone: At one end the junction does not follow the germline gene, possibly because of a read error. Other nucleotide sequences from this sample produce the same CDR3. The V call is TRBV30, the J call TRBJ2-1; tentative D call: TRBD2 (6 bases). Germline lookup yields CDR1 GTSNPN and CDR2 SVGIG (reference sequence). The CDR3 has 10 residues. The CDR3 sequence: CAWNTGDVFF. In DNA, the CDR3 is TGCGCCTGGAACACGGGAGACGTGTTCTTC.

The V gene is TRBV19, the J gene TRBJ1-1, with TRBD1 as a possible D gene (5 bases). Germline V gene sequence: CDR1 LNHDA, CDR2 SQIVND (reference sequence). V shed 5 bases and J shed 8 bases, with 21 bases lying between them. CDR3 length equals 15 residues. CDR3 residues: CASSLWGEGQAEAFF. The DNA for the CDR3 is TGTGCCAGTAGTTTGTGGGGGGAGGGGCAGGCCGAAGCTTTCTTT.

There are a few counts of this clone. Distinct nucleotide sequences in the sample also encode this CDR3. The chain joins TRBV6-5 to TRBJ1-1; D is perhaps TRBD1 (6 bases). The germline V gene has CDR1 MNHEY and CDR2 SVGAGI. The V and J ends lost 3 bases and 3 bases respectively, with 8 bases between them. The length of the CDR3 is 13 residues. CDR3 DNA: TGTGCCAGCAGTTATAACAGGGACACTGAAGCTTTCTTT. It codes for CASSYNRDTEAFF.

This clone was detected only once. The chain uses TRBV14 and TRBJ2-2; possibly TRBD1 for D (6 bases). The germline V gene has CDR1 SGHDN and CDR2 FVKESK. This CDR3 contains 15 residues. V lost 1 base and J 3 bases, leaving 9 bases between the germline ends. The CDR3 sequence is CASSQVRTDTGELFF. The CDR3 bases are TGTGCCAGCAGCCAAGTAAGGACAGACACCGGGGAGCTGTTTTTT.

The rearrangement links TRBV7-9 to TRBJ2-1, with TRBD1 identical over 11 bases. The ends lost 5 bases at V and 2 bases at J; junction bases unmatched: 11. Germline V lookup: CDR1 SEHNR, CDR2 FQNEAQ (reference sequence). The CDR3 contains 18 residues. The CDR3 reads CASSPRDRGRNPYNEQFF. CDR3 in DNA: TGTGCCAGCAGCCCCCGGGACAGGGGGAGAAATCCCTACAATGAGCAGTTCTTC.